One and the same sample provided the 28 T cell receptor beta chains below, sequenced in a study of cytomegalovirus exposure and HLA in healthy donors. PCR involved 60 Vbeta and 13 Jbeta primers. Assay used: immunoSEQ multiplex PCR; TCRdb lists only in-frame clones, some missing. The sample has approximately 150,000 clones, 76% seen once. What was sequenced was PBMCs. The receptors derive from a male donor in good health and CMV-seronegative.

This chain links TRBV6-5 with TRBJ1-4; TRBD1 agrees at 10 bases. Per the germline V gene, CDR1 is MNHEY and CDR2 is SVGAGI. V dropped 1 base and J dropped 7; count of bases not matched to a gene: 3. The CDR3 has 15 amino acids. The CDR3 reads CASSYFGTGVEKLFF. The CDR3 DNA sequence: TGTGCCAGCAGTTACTTCGGGACAGGGGTTGAAAAACTGTTTTTT.

The chain joins TRBV19 to TRBJ2-5; 10 bases map to TRBD1. Trimming cost V 5 bases and J 5 bases; bases outside gene matches: 2. The germline gives CDR1 LNHDA, CDR2 SQIVND (reference sequence). The CDR3 length is 13 residues. The CDR3 nucleotides are TGTGCCAGTAGTCTGGGACAGGGGGAGACCCAGTACTTC. Its protein is CASSLGQGETQYF.

About this clone itself: Other DNA sequences in this sample translate to the same CDR3. The chain couples TRBV7-9 to TRBJ1-1, with unresolved D. The germline CDR1 and CDR2 sequences are SEHNR and FQNEAQ (reference sequence). The CDR3 covers 14 residues. Trimming removed 1 base at V and 1 base at J, with 7 bases between. The CDR3 DNA follows: TGTGCCAGCAGCTTAGTCACGGGGAACACTGAAGCTTTCTTT. This encodes CASSLVTGNTEAFF.

The chain uses TRBV2 and TRBJ2-3; 7 positions agree with TRBD1. Germline V lookup: CDR1 SNHLY, CDR2 FYNNEI. The CDR3 sequence is 16 residues long. After removal of 0 bases from V and 2 bases from J, the junction contained 5 bases not matched to a gene. Here the CDR3 reads CASSEAPGQDTDTQYF. DNA for the CDR3: TGTGCCAGCAGTGAAGCGCCCGGACAGGACACAGATACGCAGTATTTT. Combining the CDR3 with reference TRBV2 and TRBJ2-3 gives the whole variable domain EPEVTQTPSHQVTQMGQEVILRCVPISNHLYFYWYRQILGQKVEFLVSFYNNEISEKSEIFDDQFSVERPDGSNFTLKIRSTKLEDSAMYFCASSEAPGQDTDTQYFGPGTRLTVL.

CDR3 nucleotides: TGTGCCAGCAGCTTGGTAGGGACTTATTCCTACGAGCAGTACTTC. Its translation is CASSLVGTYSYEQYF. The chain joins TRBV5-6 to TRBJ2-5; the D gene is possibly TRBD2 (6 bases). TRBJ2-7 matches the DNA end more closely, so the J call is doubtful. This CDR3 is 15 amino acids long. In germline, CDR1 is SGHDT, CDR2 YYEEEE.

The DNA for the CDR3 is TGTGCCAGCAGCCAACAGGGATCTTTCGCCGGGGAGCTGTTTTTT. Its protein is CASSQQGSFAGELFF. V and J are TRBV11-2 and TRBJ2-2; TRBD1 is a possible D gene (6 bases). The CDR3 covers 15 residues. Germline CDR1 and CDR2: SGHAT and FQNNGV. Trimming pared 5 bases from V and 6 bases from J, leaving 16 bases between.

This chain joins TRBV28 and TRBJ2-2; 10 bases line up with TRBD1. The V gene's germline CDR1 is MDHEN and CDR2 SYDVKM. V was pared by 6 bases and J by 0 bases, with 13 bases of the junction left unmatched. The CDR3 extends over 19 amino acids. This CDR3 reads CASSRLTGGDVPNTGELFF. As DNA, the CDR3 is TGTGCCAGCAGCCGGTTGACAGGGGGCGACGTCCCGAACACCGGGGAGCTGTTTTTT.

The J gene is TRBJ2-3, the V gene TRBV6-5; 10 bases align to TRBD1. In germline, CDR1 is MNHEY, CDR2 SVGAGI. The CDR3 contains 14 residues. With V trimmed by 7 bases and J by 4 bases, 5 bases remained unmatched. The CDR3 sequence: CASNWDRGSDTQYF. The CDR3 DNA is TGTGCCAGCAACTGGGACAGGGGTTCAGATACGCAGTATTTT.

The rearrangement uses TRBV5-4 and TRBJ2-7; 11 positions match TRBD1. The ends lost 0 bases at V and 3 bases at J; junction bases unmatched: 2. The V gene's germline CDR1 is SGHNT and CDR2 YYREEE (reference sequence). The CDR3 extends over 15 amino acids. CDR3 coding DNA: TGTGCCAGCAGCTTGGGGACAGGGGGCTTCTACGAGCAGTACTTC. Protein: CASSLGTGGFYEQYF.

The chain has TRBV28 and TRBJ2-7; tentative D call: TRBD2 (5 bases). This CDR3 spans 14 amino acids. Trimming pared 4 bases from V and 6 bases from J, leaving 16 bases between. Germline V gene sequence: CDR1 MDHEN, CDR2 SYDVKM. CDR3 sequence (DNA): TGTGCCAGCAGTTCCCCGGGCGGGTCGGGCGAGCAGTACTTC. This codes for CASSSPGGSGEQYF.

The V call is TRBV11-2, the J call TRBJ2-1; D remains unclear. Trimming shortened V by 6 bases and J by 7 bases, and 7 bases separated the two germline ends. CDR1 is SGHAT and CDR2 is FQNNGV in the germline V gene. The CDR3 contains 11 residues. For the CDR3, the DNA is TGTGCCAGCAGAGACATGAATGAGCAGTTCTTC. This gives the protein CASRDMNEQFF.

A single count supports this clone. This chain links TRBV19 with TRBJ1-5; 8 positions match TRBD1. V lost 8 bases and J lost 5; bases outside the gene matches: 11. CDR3 length: 15 residues. CDR1 is LNHDA and CDR2 is SQIVND in the germline V gene (reference sequence). As DNA, the CDR3 is TGTGCCAGTCAGTATTCAGGGGGCCTGGATCAGCCCCAGCATTTT. Its translation is CASQYSGGLDQPQHF.

The chain joins TRBV2 to TRBJ2-7; possibly TRBD1 for D (6 bases). In germline, CDR1 is SNHLY, CDR2 FYNNEI. This CDR3 comprises 15 residues. The V end lost 4 bases, the J end lost 2 bases, and 15 bases lay between the germline ends. CDR3 in amino acids: CASSGDSDSAYEQYF. The CDR3 DNA reads TGTGCCAGCAGTGGCGATTCGGACAGCGCCTACGAGCAGTACTTC.

In this sample, this clone turned up a few times. CDR3 DNA sequence: TGTGCCAGCAGTGGGGGGTACAGGGGAGATCAGCCCCAGCATTTT. It encodes CASSGGYRGDQPQHF. The J gene is TRBJ1-5, the V gene TRBV2, with 7 bases aligning to TRBD1. CDR3 length equals 15 residues. Germline assignment: CDR1 SNHLY and CDR2 FYNNEI. V trimming: 4 bases; J trimming: 5 bases; junction bases outside the gene matches: 8.

This clone has more than one count but fewer than ten. The chain links TRBV2 to TRBJ2-7; no reliable D call. Germline V CDR1 and CDR2: SNHLY, FYNNEI. The V and J ends lost 1 base and 3 bases respectively, with 4 bases between them. This CDR3 has 12 residues. CDR3 sequence reads: CASSEGLYEQYF. As DNA, the CDR3 is TGTGCCAGCAGTGAAGGGCTCTACGAGCAGTACTTC.

J is TRBJ2-1 and V is TRBV9; 16 bases line up with TRBD2. Germline V gene sequence: CDR1 SGDLS, CDR2 YYNGEE. The CDR3 extends over 19 amino acids. V trimming: 0 bases; J trimming: 4 bases; junction bases outside the gene matches: 7. The CDR3 is CASSVVGTSGGEIYNEQFF. The CDR3 DNA is TGTGCCAGCAGCGTAGTTGGGACTAGCGGGGGGGAAATATACAATGAGCAGTTCTTC.

This chain uses TRBV30 with TRBJ1-2, with 7 bases matching TRBD1. Germline loops: CDR1 GTSNPN, CDR2 SVGIG (reference sequence). V was clipped by 5 bases and J by 8 bases; unmatched bases: 8. CDR3 size: 12 residues. The CDR3 DNA follows: TGTGCCTGGCACAGGGGCGAGGCAGGCTACACCTTC. As protein: CAWHRGEAGYTF.

The J gene is TRBJ2-1, the V gene TRBV7-2, with 8 bases lining up with TRBD2. This CDR3 has 15 residues. Germline V lookup: CDR1 SGHTA, CDR2 FQGNSA. The junction had 7 bases not matched to a gene; V was cut back by 5 bases and J by 4 bases. CDR3 DNA: TGTGCCAGCAGCCCCTCGGGACTAGGGTACAATGAGCAGTTCTTC. Translated: CASSPSGLGYNEQFF.

V is TRBV5-6 and J is TRBJ1-2; tentative D call: TRBD1 (5 bases). Germline V gene data show CDR1 as SGHDT and CDR2 as YYEEEE. Trimming removed 1 base from V and 2 bases from J, with 9 bases in between. The CDR3 has 14 amino acids. The CDR3 reads CASSLPGRNYGYTF. The CDR3 DNA is TGTGCCAGCAGCTTGCCAGGGAGGAACTATGGCTACACCTTC.

This clone was counted only a few times. This chain connects TRBV7-2 to TRBJ1-6; D is undetermined. V was clipped by 5 bases and J by 0 bases, with 8 bases between them. Per the germline V gene, CDR1 is SGHTA and CDR2 is FQGNSA. This CDR3 comprises 15 residues. The CDR3 DNA reads as TGTGCCAGCAGCCCCCAGGACTCCTATAATTCACCCCTCCACTTT. Protein product: CASSPQDSYNSPLHF.

This sequence joins TRBV11-3 and TRBJ2-2; D might be TRBD2 (6 bases). Germline CDR1 and CDR2: SGHNT and YENEEA. Trimming removed 4 bases from V and 5 bases from J, with 17 bases in between. The CDR3 is 16 residues long. CDR3 protein: CASSSGTSLKTGELFF. Here the CDR3 DNA reads TGTGCCAGCAGCTCCGGGACTTCCCTTAAAACCGGGGAGCTGTTTTTT.

J is TRBJ2-7 and V is TRBV7-8; 14 positions match TRBD2. Germline loops: CDR1 SGHVS, CDR2 FQNEAQ. The V gene end was trimmed by 5 bases and the J gene end by 3 bases; junction bases not matched to a gene: 6. The CDR3 runs 16 residues. The CDR3, as DNA: TGTGCCAGCAGCGCCAGCGGACTAGCGGGAGGCTACGAGCAGTACTTC. It translates to CASSASGLAGGYEQYF.

This rearrangement joins TRBV7-9 to TRBJ2-3; TRBD2 aligns across 9 bases. J lost 4 bases, V lost 1 base, and 6 bases had no gene match. The CDR3 is 16 residues long. The germline CDR1 and CDR2 sequences are SEHNR and FQNEAQ (reference sequence). DNA of the CDR3: TGTGCCAGCAGCTTAGTAGGGCGGGGGGGCCCAGATACGCAGTATTTT. As protein: CASSLVGRGGPDTQYF.

This clone has a handful of counts. The gene calls are TRBV5-1 and TRBJ1-3; 8 bases agree with TRBD1. The CDR3 spans 16 residues. The J segment lost 4 bases and the V segment lost 0 bases, leaving 6 bases of the junction unmatched. Germline assignment: CDR1 SGHRS and CDR2 YFSETQ. DNA for the CDR3: TGCGCCAGCAGCTTGGGTGGACAGGGAGCAGGAAACACCATATATTTT. Residues: CASSLGGQGAGNTIYF.

In this sample, this clone turned up once. The chain combines TRBV28 with TRBJ2-2; D is possibly TRBD2 (6 bases). The length of the CDR3 is 14 residues. V was clipped by 6 bases and J by 4 bases, with 12 bases between them. Looked up from germline, CDR1 is MDHEN and CDR2 is SYDVKM. In DNA form, the CDR3 reads TGTGCCAGCAGATCCGAGGAGGGCACCGGGGAGCTGTTTTTT. Translated, it gives CASRSEEGTGELFF.

This clone was observed once. This chain uses TRBV6-5 with TRBJ2-5, with a possible D match to TRBD2 (7 bases). Germline-derived CDR1 and CDR2 are MNHEY and SVGAGI. The CDR3 loop spans 15 amino acids. Trimming removed 7 bases from V and 5 bases from J, with 20 bases in between. The CDR3 sequence: CASKNSMGGHETQYF. CDR3 coding DNA: TGTGCCAGCAAAAACTCTATGGGGGGGCACGAGACCCAGTACTTC.

This clone occurred once. This sample also contains other DNA sequences that code for the same CDR3. The genes are TRBV15 and TRBJ2-7; maybe TRBD1 (5 bases). The CDR3 is 16 residues long. CDR1 and CDR2 from the germline V gene are LNHNV and YYDKDF (reference sequence). The V gene lost 4 bases and the J gene lost 0 bases, with 16 bases spanning the gap. CDR3 protein: CATSTEAGDSSYEQYF. The CDR3 coding sequence is TGTGCCACCAGCACCGAGGCAGGAGACAGCTCCTACGAGCAGTACTTC.

Only a few counts were recorded for this clone. V usage is TRBV5-1 and J usage is TRBJ2-2; tentative D call: TRBD2 (6 bases). Germline V gives CDR1 SGHRS, CDR2 YFSETQ. Trimming pared 3 bases from V and 0 bases from J, leaving 12 bases between. The CDR3 runs to 16 residues. The CDR3, as DNA: TGCGCCAGCAGCTACACCGGGACTTCGAACACCGGGGAGCTGTTTTTT. Translating it yields CASSYTGTSNTGELFF.